The present T cell receptor (beta chain) was sequenced within a study of a mutant IDH1 vaccine in newly diagnosed glioma. The time point is: week 5, during vaccination. A 20-mer mutant IDH1 peptide at 300 ug was injected subcutaneously with topical imiquimod. Concerning this clone: Its antigen remains unknown.

Trimming pared 6 bases from V and 0 bases from J, leaving 9 bases between. The CDR3 consists of 15 residues. Germline V CDR1 and CDR2: SNHLY, FYNNEI. Sequencing used immunoSEQ multiplex PCR; TCRdb keeps in-frame clones, though not all of them. The repertoire holds about 58,000 clones, with about 81% as singletons. This sequence was found in a woman in her forties or fifties with glioma. The chain recombines TRBV2 with TRBJ2-6; D is possibly TRBD1 (5 bases). The sequenced sample was PBMCs, obtained from a glioma patient whose treatment included an IDH1 peptide vaccine. In DNA form, the CDR3 reads TGTGCCAGCAGACCTGACAGCTCTGGGGCCAACGTCCTGACTTTC. Its protein is CASRPDSSGANVLTF.